This T cell receptor beta chain was identified in a study of T cells in Graves' hyperthyroidism and ophthalmopathy. General study points: Before onset, by a median of approximately 6.2 months, the model predicted ophthalmopathy. Most expanded thyroid clonotypes above 0.001 also appeared in blood.

Amplified regions were TCR beta CDR3 sequences from RNA transcripts. Researchers ran a first-round RT-PCR on the TCR CDR3 using the HTBI primer set. TCRdb ran MiXCR on the multiplex PCR reads and lists one entry per CDR3 protein. This table holds 200,000 to 250,000 distinct CDR3 sequences, less than 20% found once. This clonotype was observed many times. As yet, its antigen is unknown. Among the patients, aged 18 to 65, hyperthyroidism was newly diagnosed and had lasted under 2 months. The CDR3 runs 15 residues. CDR1 and CDR2 (germline): SNHLY, FYNNEI. V lost 3 bases and J lost 2, with 13 bases in between.

The TCR was taken from a woman aged 45-60 years with Graves' hyperthyroidism. The specimen was blood. The chain recombines TRBV2 with TRBJ2-5; maybe TRBD2 (6 bases). The CDR3 region has the DNA TGTGCCAGCAGTGATGGGAGGCTTGGACAAGAGACCCAGTACTTC. Protein: CASSDGRLGQETQYF.